This T cell receptor (beta chain) was obtained from a study of cytomegalovirus exposure and HLA in healthy donors. Study outcomes and limitations: Rates of TCR association differed by HLA locus in a later analysis, with DRB1 highest and HLA-C lowest. Rarity marked most TCR sequences, yet some public TCRs occurred in many donors.

Details on this clone: Its cognate antigen is unknown.

Both 60 Vbeta primers and 13 Jbeta primers went into the PCR. The data were produced by immunoSEQ multiplex PCR, yet TCRdb's version contains in-frame clones alone and is incomplete. The sample has 100,000 to 150,000 clones, roughly 80% seen once. The specimen was PBMCs. This TCR came from a woman aged 40 to 50 in good health and CMV-seronegative.

CDR3: CASSLVEQFNQPQHF. The CDR3 nucleotides read TGTGCCAGCAGCTTAGTAGAACAGTTCAATCAGCCCCAGCATTTT. The chain has TRBV7-2 and TRBJ1-5; D not resolved. The CDR3 consists of 15 residues. V shed 1 base and J shed 3 bases, with 10 bases lying between them. Germline assignment: CDR1 SGHTA and CDR2 FQGNSA.